This T cell receptor beta chain was profiled in a study of CD8 T cells in ankylosing spondylitis. The germline V gene encodes CDR1 SGDLS and CDR2 YYNGEE. The CDR3 is 14 amino acids. Deletions cut 0 bases from V and 7 bases from J, with 11 bases between. This clonotype was recorded many times. TCRdb analysed the 5' RACE reads with MiXCR anew, one entry per CDR3 protein. In the table there are roughly 42,000 distinct CDR3 sequences, about 2.5% of which are singletons. The chain recombines TRBV9 with TRBJ2-4; D possibly corresponds to TRBD2 (6 bases). The sequenced material came from blood, either unsorted or a sorted T cell fraction (not recorded which). The TCR originated in a male donor with ankylosing spondylitis or in good health (not recorded which). In DNA form, the CDR3 reads TGTGCCAGCAGCGTAGCTCGCAGCGGGAACATTCAGTACTTC. As protein: CASSVARSGNIQYF.